This passage covers 7 T cell receptor beta chains from one sample sequenced in a study of OX40 agonist ivuxolimab in advanced cancers. Profiled with immunoSEQ multiplex PCR; TCRdb holds only in-frame clones, not every one. This sample has roughly 20,000 clones; roughly 80% occur once, and the top ten carry about an eighth. The starting material was CD4+ or CD8+ T cells sorted from blood, obtained in a trial of the OX40 agonist ivuxolimab. These receptors came from an adult with an advanced solid tumor such as melanoma, head and neck, liver or kidney cancer.

This chain links TRBV19 with TRBJ2-7; 9 bases agree with TRBD1. The CDR3 runs 13 residues. The V gene end was trimmed by 6 bases and the J gene end by 6 bases; junction bases not matched to a gene: 6. Germline CDR1 LNHDA, CDR2 SQIVND (reference sequence). In nucleotides, the CDR3 is TGTGCCAGTAGAAACAGGGGGCCGGGCGAGCAGTACTTC. Translation: CASRNRGPGEQYF.

The rearrangement uses TRBV7-2 and TRBJ2-5, with 9 nucleotides matching TRBD1. The germline CDR1 and CDR2 sequences are SGHTA and FQGNSA. This CDR3 has 16 amino acids. V was clipped by 3 bases and J by 5 bases; unmatched bases: 10. CDR3 region: CASSFSGQGRGETQYF. CDR3 nucleotide sequence: TGTGCCAGCAGCTTCTCCGGACAGGGGCGTGGGGAGACCCAGTACTTC.

The V call is TRBV6-1, the J call TRBJ1-1; no clear D. From germline, CDR1 is MNHNS and CDR2 SASEGT. V was cut by 0 bases and J by 0 bases, with 8 bases left in between. The CDR3 spans 15 residues. The CDR3 region is CASSEATAMNTEAFF. DNA for the CDR3: TGTGCCAGCAGTGAAGCGACGGCGATGAACACTGAAGCTTTCTTT.

V gene TRBV7-3 combines with J gene TRBJ1-1; D not certain. CDR1 and CDR2 from the germline V gene are SGHTA and FQGTGA. Trimming shortened V by 5 bases and J by 1 base, and 8 bases separated the two germline ends. The CDR3 totals 13 residues. CDR3 nucleotide sequence: TGTGCCAGCAGCCAAACACCGAACACTGAAGCTTTCTTT. Translating it yields CASSQTPNTEAFF.

The chain has TRBV30 and TRBJ2-7; tentatively, D is TRBD1 (6 bases). In germline, CDR1 is GTSNPN, CDR2 SVGIG (reference sequence). V lost 5 bases and J 5 bases, leaving 16 bases between the germline ends. This CDR3 comprises 13 residues. The CDR3, as DNA: TGTGCCTGGGACCCACAGGGCACCCACGAGCAGTACTTC. It codes for CAWDPQGTHEQYF.

The rearrangement links TRBV6-6 to TRBJ1-5; D is uncertain. The CDR3 spans 14 residues. Trimming took off 4 bases at V and 4 bases at J, with 11 bases between the two ends. Germline V gene data show CDR1 as MNHNY and CDR2 as SVGAGI (reference sequence). As DNA, the CDR3 is TGTGCCAGCAGTTTCATGGCAGATAATCAGCCCCAGCATTTT. Its protein product is CASSFMADNQPQHF.

The V gene is TRBV5-1, the J gene TRBJ2-1; 9 nucleotides agree with TRBD1. V was clipped by 4 bases and J by 6 bases; unmatched bases: 8. This CDR3 comprises 15 residues. Looked up from germline, CDR1 is SGHRS and CDR2 is YFSETQ. CDR3 sequence reads: CASSVGPGQGNEQFF. The CDR3 DNA follows: TGCGCCAGCAGCGTAGGACCGGGACAGGGCAATGAGCAGTTCTTC.